This T cell receptor beta chain was sequenced in a study of T cells expressing NK-cell markers. TCRdb re-called the 5' RACE reads; one entry per CDR3 protein, DNA not given. Its table lists 500,000 or so distinct CDR3 sequences. About this clonotype: Its target is not known.

The study, taken as a whole, reports: About 1.0-8% of CD8+ T cells in over five donors belonged to dominant NKG2C+ clonotypes.

The germline gives CDR1 MNHEY, CDR2 SVGAGI. This CDR3 has 17 amino acids. This rearrangement joins TRBV6-5 to TRBJ2-1; TCRdb's D call of TRBD1 is untestable without DNA. This clonotype originated in a man between 18 and 35 years old in good health. Specimen: blood T cells: a sorted CD56 or NKG2C T cell subset, CD4+ or CD8+ T cells, or bulk PBMC T cells (not recorded which). The CDR3 loop is CASSYSNPGISYNEQFF.